Listed here are 6 T cell receptor beta chains from one sample, sequenced in a study of molecular identifiers for immune sequencing clone quantification. TCRdb re-analysed the PCR reads in MiXCR, keeping a single row per CDR3 protein. The sample holds 300,000 to 400,000 distinct CDR3 sequences; roughly a quarter are singletons and the top ten take around 0.7%. Sequencing was done on a sample of naive CD8+ T cells from blood, with Jurkat cell RNA spiked in. Specified subset: FACS-sorted CD8+CD4-CCR7+CD45RA+ naive T cells. Source of these receptors: a human donor in good health. Some libraries in this study had Jurkat cell RNA spiked in.

The genes are TRBV29-1 and TRBJ1-1; TRBD1 is a possible D gene (5 bases). This CDR3 spans 11 amino acids. V gave up 3 bases and J gave up 9 bases, with 11 bases separating them. CDR1 and CDR2 from the germline V gene are SQVTM and ANQGSEA. CDR3 loop: CSVEPGGQAFF. Here the CDR3 DNA reads TGCAGCGTTGAGCCCGGGGGACAAGCTTTCTTT.

The chain carries TRBV6-1 and TRBJ1-1; D unclear. The CDR3 contains 17 residues. The germline V and J ends were trimmed by 0 bases and 0 bases, with 14 bases remaining between them. Per the germline V gene, CDR1 is MNHNS and CDR2 is SASEGT. The CDR3 nucleotides read TGTGCCAGCAGTGAAGCTCCTGTCCGACACCTGAACACTGAAGCTTTCTTT. Its protein product is CASSEAPVRHLNTEAFF.

On this clonotype: A junction boundary mismatches the germline segment, possibly from a read error. V and J are TRBV4-3 and TRBJ2-2; possibly TRBD2 for D (5 bases). The CDR3 sequence is 14 residues long. CDR1 is LGHNA and CDR2 is YSLEER in the germline V gene. The CDR3: CASSQDKFTGEPFF. The CDR3 DNA is TGCGCCAGCAGCCAAGACAAGTTCACCGGGGAGCCGTTTTTT.

The sample holds a few counts of this clonotype. The chain couples TRBV27 to TRBJ2-5; no clear D. V was shortened by 3 bases and J by 2 bases, with 7 bases between the two germline ends. The CDR3 has 13 residues. CDR1 is MNHEY, CDR2 SMNVEV, per germline (reference sequence). The chain's CDR3 is CASSFLRQETQYF. CDR3 coding DNA: TGTGCCAGCAGTTTCCTCAGGCAAGAGACCCAGTACTTC.

The rearrangement links TRBV7-3 to TRBJ2-6; tentative D call: TRBD2 (5 bases). Germline values: CDR1 SGHTA, CDR2 FQGTGA. This CDR3 has 16 residues. V gave up 7 bases and J gave up 4 bases, with 17 bases separating them. The CDR3 loop reads CASTQDGLSGANVLTF. For the CDR3, the DNA is TGTGCCAGCACCCAGGACGGACTTTCCGGGGCCAACGTCCTGACTTTC.

This clonotype has ten or more counts. CDR3 region: CSAQDRGHTEAFF. In DNA form, the CDR3 reads TGCAGCGCCCAGGACAGGGGGCATACTGAAGCTTTCTTT. The chain links TRBV29-1 to TRBJ1-1, with 11 bases lining up with TRBD1. The germline V gene encodes CDR1 SQVTM and CDR2 ANQGSEA. This CDR3 region has 13 residues. Unmatched junction bases numbered 6, after V lost 7 bases and J lost 5 bases.